This TCR beta chain is drawn from a study of vaccination and CD4 T cells after COVID-19. Study overall: The study drew post-COVID samples a median around 92 days after diagnosis (range 35 to 161).

There are 15 residues in the CDR3. V shed 0 bases and J 8 bases; nucleotides not matched to a gene: 6. Germline assignment: CDR1 SGHTA and CDR2 FQGNSA. The Oncomine TCR Beta short-read assay was what sequenced the DNA obtained from cultured CD4+ T cells. One entry per CDR3 protein results from TCRdb running MiXCR on the PCR reads. The sample lists some 15,000 distinct CDR3 sequences; around 60% were seen once. Treatment described: approximately 9-day PBMC culture with coronavirus spike peptide pools or control peptides (ViraFEST assay). ViraFEST sequenced TCRs after peptide-pool expansion of antigen-specific T cells. The culture of 2 million or so PBMCs per well included 9.5 to 10 IU/ml IL-2 and around 10 ug/ml peptide pools. Notes on this clonotype: Its antigen remains unknown.

The sample taken for sequencing was CD4+ T cells from blood, cultured in vitro. The origin of this receptor is a human donor who had recovered from COVID-19. The chain joins TRBV7-2 to TRBJ1-2; TRBD1 matches at 10 bases. CDR3: CASSLAIGQGGGYTF. The CDR3, as DNA: TGTGCCAGCAGCTTAGCAATAGGACAGGGGGGAGGCTACACCTTC.